The sequence of this T cell receptor (beta chain) was determined in a study of T cell responses to AZD1222 COVID-19 vaccine. Turning to this clone: Antigen: not known.

General study results and limits: When two AZD1222 doses had been given, Spike-specific TCR breadth and depth rose.

CDR1 is KGHSH and CDR2 is LQKENI in the germline V gene. Trimming at V came to 2 bases and at J to 6 bases, leaving 5 bases not matched to a gene. This CDR3 has 14 residues. The method was immunoSEQ multiplex PCR; TCRdb's version includes in-frame clones alone and lacks a portion of them. The top ten hold approximately 25% of the sample, which has over 60,000 clones, around 86% seen once. This chain connects TRBV18 to TRBJ1-2, with TRBD1 matching 8 bases. This TCR derives from an adult in good health. The specimen was peripheral blood, collected on day 0 of AZD1222 vaccination. The CDR3 loop is CASSPEAGGNGYTF. CDR3 DNA sequence: TGTGCCAGCTCACCAGAGGCAGGGGGCAATGGCTACACCTTC. Full variable domain (remainder filled in from reference TRBV18 and TRBJ1-2): NAGVMQNPRHLVRRRGQEARLRCSPMKGHSHVYWYRQLPEEGLKFMVYLQKENIIDESGMPKERFSAEFPKEGPSILRIQQVVRGDSAAYFCASSPEAGGNGYTFGSGTRLTVV.